The 2 T cell receptor beta chains below come from one sample, sequenced in a study of blood T cells in healthy people across ages (dated by TCRdb to between 2015 and 2017). Library prep was done by 5' RACE. Sequenced using an Illumina HiSeq 2500. A second PCR of about 6 to 12 cycles was run with a J-beta primer mix and a sample-barcoded 5' primer. TCRdb took the public reads, trimmed them with fastp at Q25, ran MiXCR for clone calling and kept in-frame beta chains. Merged by CDR3 protein, the rows form single entries marked with the most common genes and DNA. The sample yields over a million distinct CDR3 sequences; 42% were counted once. The ten most abundant clones make up approximately 7.9% of the sample. Sequencing was done on a sample of blood. The source of these receptors is a woman aged 18-30 years in good health.

This sequence joins TRBV13 and TRBJ2-1; D is possibly TRBD1 or TRBD2 (7 bases each). V was pared by 5 bases and J by 4 bases, with 24 bases between. Per germline, CDR1 PRHDT and CDR2 FYEKMQ (reference sequence). The CDR3 loop spans 18 amino acids. CDR3 sequence: CASSPTPRGGEGYNEQFF. CDR3 coding DNA: TGTGCCAGCAGCCCTACTCCCAGGGGGGGGGAGGGGTACAATGAGCAGTTCTTC.

This clonotype was seen repeatedly, ten times or more. The chain carries TRBV27 and TRBJ2-7, with no clear D. Per germline, CDR1 MNHEY and CDR2 SMNVEV (reference sequence). This CDR3 is 13 amino acids long. V gave up 3 bases and J gave up 2 bases, with 8 bases separating them. DNA of the CDR3: TGTGCCAGCAGTTTGTCTGCCACCTACGAGCAGTACTTC. Protein sequence: CASSLSATYEQYF.